Listed here are 14 T cell receptor beta chains from one sample, sequenced in a study of T cell clonality in common variable immunodeficiency. Study-level findings and limits: Common variable immunodeficiency TCR beta sequences reportedly had fewer deletions and N-nucleotide insertions.

Antigens of these TCRs are unknown. The table came from immunoSEQ multiplex PCR; TCRdb's copy has only in-frame clones and leaves some out. The profile covers 25,000 to 30,000 clones, none occurring a single time. The sample was peripheral blood mononuclear cells. These TCRs come from a human donor with common variable immunodeficiency.

Regarding this clone: The read comes to an end 3 residues before the CDR3 does, leaving the germline J gene to fill in the end. The chain carries TRBV20-1 and TRBJ2-5; 8 nucleotides align to TRBD2. Germline CDR1 is DFQATT and CDR2 is SNEGSKA (reference sequence). With V trimmed by 6 bases and J by 5 bases, 11 bases remained unmatched. The CDR3 length is 14 residues. This CDR3 reads CSAQSGSGLETQYF. The CDR3 DNA, read in part, is TGCAGTGCCCAAAGCGGGAGCGGTTTGGAGACC.

Concerning this clone itself: The observed sequence ends 3 residues before the CDR3 terminus, with the missing tail filled in from the germline J gene. The V call is TRBV18, the J call TRBJ1-5, with TRBD1 identical over 9 bases. From germline, CDR1 is KGHSH and CDR2 LQKENI. The CDR3 runs 14 residues. The CDR3 DNA, read in part, is TGTGCCAGCTCACCCGGACAGGGGAAGGGCCCC. This sequence encodes CASSPGQGKGP. The full CDR3 reads CASSPGQGKGPQHF.

In regard to this clone: From the germline J gene comes the end of the CDR3, since the read stops 3 residues before it. This chain joins TRBV6-2 or TRBV6-3 and TRBJ2-1, with TRBD1 matching over 8 bases. This CDR3 is built from 14 residues. With V trimmed by 1 base and J by 9 bases, 5 bases remained unmatched. In germline, CDR1 is MNHEY, CDR2 SVGEGT. The CDR3 sequence is CASSYFTGTGEQFF. Partial CDR3 DNA: TGTGCCAGCAGTTACTTTACCGGGACAGGTGAG.

Worth noting for this clone: The CDR3 end falls 3 residues outside the read, so it is completed with the germline J gene. The V and J genes are TRBV2 and TRBJ2-7; 8 nucleotides line up with TRBD1. CDR3 size: 15 residues. J lost 3 bases, V lost 4 bases, and 8 bases had no gene match. Germline V gives CDR1 SNHLY, CDR2 FYNNEI. The CDR3 DNA, read in part, is TGTGCCAGCAGTGTTACAGGGGGGCCAGTCTACGAG. This codes for CASSVTGGPVYE. The complete CDR3 reads CASSVTGGPVYEQYF.

This clone appeared many times. Sequencing ends 3 residues short of the CDR3 end; the germline J gene provides the rest. This chain links TRBV6-4 with TRBJ2-3; a possible D gene is TRBD2 (6 bases). V was pared by 1 base and J by 0 bases, with 14 bases between. Per the germline V gene, CDR1 is MRHNA and CDR2 is SNTAGT. The CDR3 contains 17 residues. The CDR3 loop reads CASSDFASAKSTDTQYF. Partial CDR3 DNA: TGTGCCAGCAGTGACTTTGCTAGCGCAAAAAGCACAGATACG.

Comment on this clone: Coverage ceases 3 residues before the CDR3 finishes, and the germline J gene fills in the end. This sequence joins TRBV11-2 and TRBJ2-7; perhaps TRBD2 as D (5 bases). The length of the CDR3 is 15 residues. The germline CDR1 and CDR2 sequences are SGHAT and FQNNGV. The germline V and J ends were trimmed by 3 bases and 2 bases, with 14 bases remaining between them. The CDR3 bases that were read are TGTGCCAGCAGCTTCACCAGCGGTATTGCCTACGAG. Its protein product is CASSFTSGIAYE. The whole CDR3 sequence is CASSFTSGIAYEQYF.

This clone has only a few counts. The CDR3 goes on 3 residues after the read ends, and that part is filled in from the germline J gene. The J gene is TRBJ2-7, the V gene TRBV6-2 or TRBV6-3; 7 bases align to TRBD1. With V trimmed by 4 bases and J by 2 bases, 8 bases remained unmatched. The CDR3 length is 15 residues. Germline V gives CDR1 MNHEY, CDR2 SVGEGT. The CDR3 bases that were read are TGTGCCAGCAGTTCCCCTTGGACAGGCGCCTACGAG. Protein product: CASSSPWTGAYE. The CDR3, in full, reads CASSSPWTGAYEQYF.

Concerning this clone: Coverage ceases 3 residues before the CDR3 finishes, and the germline J gene fills in the end. V gene TRBV5-1 combines with J gene TRBJ2-7, with 8 bases that match TRBD1. The CDR3 has 14 residues. V trimming: 3 bases; J trimming: 4 bases; junction bases outside the gene matches: 6. Germline V gene lookup returns CDR1 SGHRS and CDR2 YFSETQ. The CDR3 loop is CASSSDRDGYEQYF. CDR3 bases read: TGCGCCAGCAGCTCGGACAGGGATGGGTACGAG.

This clone was counted between two and nine times. The read comes to an end 3 residues before the CDR3 does, leaving the germline J gene to fill in the end. The chain carries TRBV7-9 and TRBJ2-7; D might be TRBD2 (6 bases). CDR3 length: 13 amino acids. CDR1 and CDR2 (germline): SEHNR, FQNEAQ (reference sequence). Trimming removed 8 bases at V and 5 bases at J, with 16 bases between. The CDR3 protein is CASSGTWLDEQYF. CDR3 bases read: TGTGCCAGCTCCGGGACTTGGCTTGACGAG.

Comments on this clone: Read data end 3 residues before the CDR3 end; the end is taken from the germline J gene. This chain connects TRBV7-9 to TRBJ2-1, with 7 bases that match TRBD2. The CDR3 totals 14 residues. CDR1 and CDR2 (germline): SEHNR, FQNEAQ (reference sequence). V was pared by 2 bases and J by 9 bases, with 7 bases of the junction left unmatched. The covered CDR3 bases are TGTGCCAGCAGCTTACCGCTAGCGGTTTTTGAG. Translated: CASSLPLAVFE. The full CDR3 is CASSLPLAVFEQFF.

This clone has just a few counts. Coverage ceases 3 residues before the CDR3 finishes, and the germline J gene fills in the end. The rearrangement links TRBV5-1 to TRBJ2-5, with TRBD1 matching 9 bases. The trim removed 0 bases at V and 2 bases at J, leaving 8 bases unmatched. CDR1 and CDR2 (germline): SGHRS, YFSETQ. The CDR3 loop spans 17 amino acids. CDR3 sequence reads: CASSLAGQGKGQETQYF. Incomplete CDR3 DNA: TGCGCCAGCAGCTTGGCGGGACAGGGCAAAGGGCAAGAGACC.

This clone showed up many times. The CDR3 is cut off 3 residues early in the read; its end comes from the germline J gene. The rearrangement links TRBV30 to TRBJ2-5; D perhaps matches TRBD2 (5 bases). CDR1 GTSNPN and CDR2 SVGIG come from the germline V gene (reference sequence). Trimming took off 3 bases at V and 0 bases at J, with 20 bases between the two ends. The CDR3 sequence is 17 residues long. The CDR3 loop reads CAWRLPLTRRYQETQYF. The sequenced part of the CDR3 DNA is TGTGCCTGGAGATTACCCCTTACTAGAAGGTACCAAGAGACC.

This clone was picked up a small number of times. The read comes to an end 3 residues before the CDR3 does, leaving the germline J gene to fill in the end. This sequence joins TRBV19 and TRBJ2-1; a weak D match, TRBD2 (6 bases). The germline V gene has CDR1 LNHDA and CDR2 SQIVND (reference sequence). With 4 bases removed from V and 4 bases from J, the gap between germline ends came to 11 bases. The CDR3 runs 14 residues. The CDR3 reads CASSRRDSYNEQFF. The covered CDR3 bases are TGTGCCAGTAGTAGGCGGGACTCATACAATGAG. The full variable domain, completed using reference TRBV19 and TRBJ2-1, is DGGITQSPKYLFRKEGQNVTLSCEQNLNHDAMYWYRQDPGQGLRLIYYSQIVNDFQKGDIAEGYSVSREKKESFPLTVTSAQKNPTAFYLCASSRRDSYNEQFFGPGTRLTVL.

This clone was observed many times. The sequenced fragment ends 3 residues before the CDR3 boundary, so the rest is inferred from the germline J gene. The chain carries TRBV7-3 and TRBJ2-2; D is uncertain. CDR1 and CDR2 from the germline V gene are SGHTA and FQGTGA. V dropped 2 bases and J dropped 6 bases, with 7 bases sitting between them. The CDR3 runs 13 residues. The DNA read from the CDR3 is TGTGCCAGCAGCTTACAAGGGTCCGGGGAG. Translated: CASSLQGSGE. The whole CDR3 region reads CASSLQGSGELFF.